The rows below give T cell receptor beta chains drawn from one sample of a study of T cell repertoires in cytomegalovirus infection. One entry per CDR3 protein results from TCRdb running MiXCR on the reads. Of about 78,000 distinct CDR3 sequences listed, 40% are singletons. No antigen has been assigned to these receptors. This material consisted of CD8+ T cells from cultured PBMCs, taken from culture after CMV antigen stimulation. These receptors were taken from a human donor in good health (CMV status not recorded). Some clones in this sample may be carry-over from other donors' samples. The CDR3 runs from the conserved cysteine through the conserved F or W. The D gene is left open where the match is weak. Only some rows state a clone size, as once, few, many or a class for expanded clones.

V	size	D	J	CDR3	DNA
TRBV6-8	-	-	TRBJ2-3	CASRQTLITDTQYF	TGTGCCAGCAGGCAGACCTTAATCACAGATACGCAGTATTTT
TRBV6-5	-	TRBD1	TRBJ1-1	CASSRDRTTNTEAFF	TGTGCCAGCAGCCGGGACAGAACCACGAACACTGAAGCTTTCTTT
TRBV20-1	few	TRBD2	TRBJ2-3	CSAGTAGGIGTDTQYF	TGCAGTGCTGGAACAGCGGGGGGTATTGGCACAGATACGCAGTATTTT
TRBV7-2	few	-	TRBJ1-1	CASSLGGAGEAFF	TGTGCCAGCAGCTTAGGCGGGGCAGGTGAAGCTTTCTTT
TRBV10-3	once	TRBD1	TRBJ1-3	CAISESYGTAQENTIYF	TGTGCCATTAGTGAGTCGTACGGGACAGCCCAGGAAAACACCATATATTTT
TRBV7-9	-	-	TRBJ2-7	CASTPSGYEQYF	TGTGCCAGCACCCCGTCGGGCTACGAGCAGTACTTC
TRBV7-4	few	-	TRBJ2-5	CASSEPQGGRETQYF	TGTGCCAGCAGCGAACCCCAAGGGGGTAGAGAGACCCAGTACTTC
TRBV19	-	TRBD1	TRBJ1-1	CASSIGKTGGRSPEAFF	TGTGCCAGTAGTATAGGCAAGACAGGGGGAAGGTCTCCTGAAGCTTTCTTT
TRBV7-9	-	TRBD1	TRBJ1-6	CASRPSTGGNSPLHF	TGTGCCAGCAGGCCCTCGACAGGGGGGAATTCACCCCTCCACTTT
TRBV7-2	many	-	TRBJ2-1	CASSLGSTGGWYNEQFF	TGTGCCAGCAGCTTAGGTAGTACAGGAGGATGGTACAATGAGCAGTTCTTC
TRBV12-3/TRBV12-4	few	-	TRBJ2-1	CASTLGGYNEQFF	TGTGCCAGCACCCTCGGTGGTTACAATGAGCAGTTCTTC
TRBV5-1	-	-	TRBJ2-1	CASSLPGEQFF	TGCGCCAGCAGCTTGCCAGGGGAGCAGTTCTTC
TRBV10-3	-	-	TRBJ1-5	CAISESYNQPQHF	TGTGCCATCAGTGAGTCCTACAATCAGCCCCAGCATTTT
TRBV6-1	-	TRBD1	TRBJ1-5	CASSPHTGVVNQPQHF	TGTGCCAGCAGCCCACACACAGGGGTCGTCAATCAGCCCCAGCATTTT
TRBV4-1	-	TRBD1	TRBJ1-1	CASSQGPGQANTEAFF	TGCGCCAGCAGCCAAGGACCGGGACAGGCGAACACTGAAGCTTTCTTT
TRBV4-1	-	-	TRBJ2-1	CASSQEASYNEQFF	TGCGCCAGCAGCCAAGAAGCCAGTTACAATGAGCAGTTCTTC
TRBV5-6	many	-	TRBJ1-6	CASSLGGQIYNSPLHF	TGTGCCAGCAGCTTGGGAGGACAGATTTATAATTCACCCCTCCACTTT
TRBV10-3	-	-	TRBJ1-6	CAIRKRLGGHSYNSPLHF	TGTGCCATCAGGAAGAGACTTGGGGGGCACTCCTATAATTCACCCCTCCACTTT
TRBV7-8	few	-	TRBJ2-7	CASSPTGDYEQYF	TGTGCCAGCAGTCCTACAGGAGACTACGAGCAGTACTTC
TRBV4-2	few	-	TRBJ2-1	CASSQGLTKGRSYNEQFF	TGTGCCAGCAGCCAAGGTCTTACAAAGGGCAGATCCTACAATGAGCAGTTCTTC
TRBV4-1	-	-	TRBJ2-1	CASSHAGTLYNEQFF	TGCGCCAGCAGCCATGCCGGGACTCTCTACAATGAGCAGTTCTTC
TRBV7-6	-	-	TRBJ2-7	CASSLVGVGEQYF	TGTGCCAGCAGCTTAGTCGGTGTGGGCGAGCAGTACTTC
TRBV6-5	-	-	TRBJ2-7	CASSDRQPPYEQYF	TGTGCCAGCAGTGACCGCCAGCCCCCCTACGAGCAGTACTTC
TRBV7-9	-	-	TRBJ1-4	CASSFNKAGEKLFF	TGTGCCAGCAGCTTCAACAAAGCCGGTGAAAAACTGTTTTTT
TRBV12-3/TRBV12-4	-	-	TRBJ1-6	CASSLSERITGDNSPLHF	TGTGCCAGCAGTTTATCGGAACGTATTACGGGGGATAATTCACCCCTCCACTTT
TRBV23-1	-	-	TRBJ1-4	CASNGGISEKLFF	TGCGCCAGCAATGGAGGGATCAGTGAAAAACTGTTTTTT
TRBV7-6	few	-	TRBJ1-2	CASSPALHGSYGYTF	TGTGCCAGCAGCCCCGCTTTACACGGGAGCTATGGCTACACCTTC
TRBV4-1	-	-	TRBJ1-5	CASSQDLTKGNQPQHF	TGCGCCAGCAGCCAAGATCTTACAAAGGGGAATCAGCCCCAGCATTTT
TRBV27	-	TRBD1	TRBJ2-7	CASSLWELQGVLDEQYF	TGTGCCAGCAGTTTATGGGAACTACAGGGGGTTCTCGACGAGCAGTACTTC
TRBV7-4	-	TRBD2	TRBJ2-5	CASSPMRGLAGDYPGDDF	TGTGCCAGCAGCCCCATGCGGGGACTAGCGGGGGATTATCCGGGGGACGATTTC
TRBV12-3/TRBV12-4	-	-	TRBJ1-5	CASSFRGAAYSNQPQHF	TGTGCCAGCAGTTTCCGGGGTGCGGCCTATAGCAATCAGCCCCAGCATTTT
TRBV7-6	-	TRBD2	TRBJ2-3	CASSLALTGGFPTDTQYF	TGTGCCAGCAGCTTAGCGCTAACGGGGGGATTTCCCACAGATACGCAGTATTTT
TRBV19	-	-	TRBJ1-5	CATDRGSNQPQHF	TGTGCCACCGACCGAGGGAGCAATCAGCCCCAGCATTTT
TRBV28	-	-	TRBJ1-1	CASSPNLGGTNTEAFF	TGTGCCAGCAGCCCTAATTTGGGGGGGACGAACACTGAAGCTTTCTTT
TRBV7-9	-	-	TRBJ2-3	CASSLPTIYSTDTQYF	TGTGCCAGCAGCTTACCGACTATCTATAGCACAGATACGCAGTATTTT
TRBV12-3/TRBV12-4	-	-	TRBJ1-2	CASTLGGLDYGYTF	TGTGCCAGCACCCTGGGGGGGTTGGACTATGGCTACACCTTC
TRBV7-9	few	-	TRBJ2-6	CASSPPYGSSGANVLTF	TGTGCCAGCAGCCCACCGTACGGGAGCTCTGGGGCCAACGTCCTGACTTTC
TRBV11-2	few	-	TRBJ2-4	CASSSALVAKNIQYF	TGTGCCAGCAGCTCAGCCCTGGTAGCCAAAAACATTCAGTACTTC
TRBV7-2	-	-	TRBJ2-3	CASSLGTPRTDTQYF	TGTGCCAGCAGCTTAGGGACTCCTCGCACAGATACGCAGTATTTT
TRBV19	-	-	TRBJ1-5	CASSLPVGGLSNQPQHF	TGTGCCAGTAGCCTTCCGGTCGGGGGGCTTAGCAATCAGCCCCAGCATTTT
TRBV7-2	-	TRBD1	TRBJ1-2	CASSLEGTGGYGYTF	TGTGCCAGCAGCTTAGAAGGTACAGGGGGCTATGGCTACACCTTC
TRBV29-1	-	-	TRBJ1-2	CSVLDYPGYTF	TGCAGCGTCCTAGACTATCCTGGCTACACCTTC
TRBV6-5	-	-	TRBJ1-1	CAISPERTPMNIEAFF	TGTGCCATCTCACCGGAAAGGACCCCGATGAACATTGAAGCTTTCTTT
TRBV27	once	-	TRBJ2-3	CASSPDGLGLSDTQYF	TGTGCCAGCAGTCCGGACGGTCTCGGACTGTCGGATACGCAGTATTTT
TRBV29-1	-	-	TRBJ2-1	CSAGPILNNEQFF	TGCAGCGCCGGCCCCATTCTCAACAATGAGCAGTTCTTC
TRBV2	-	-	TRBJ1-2	CASSEPDYTGVYGYTF	TGTGCCAGCAGTGAACCCGATTATACAGGAGTCTATGGCTACACCTTC
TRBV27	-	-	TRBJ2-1	CASSLSVFPSSYNEQFF	TGTGCCAGCAGTTTATCGGTCTTCCCGAGCTCCTACAATGAGCAGTTCTTC
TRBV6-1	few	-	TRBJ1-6	CASSEESGWGSPLHF	TGTGCCAGCAGTGAAGAGTCAGGGTGGGGTTCACCCCTCCACTTT
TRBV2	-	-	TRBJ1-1	CARKGPPSEAFF	TGTGCCAGGAAGGGACCGCCATCTGAAGCTTTCTTT
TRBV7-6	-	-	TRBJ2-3	CASSFRGGTDTQYF	TGTGCCAGCAGCTTCAGGGGAGGCACAGATACGCAGTATTTT
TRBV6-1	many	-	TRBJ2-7	CASSEIAGLSYEQYF	TGTGCCAGCAGTGAAATCGCGGGACTCTCCTACGAGCAGTACTTC
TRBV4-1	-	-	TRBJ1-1	CASSQDPTGINTEAFF	TGCGCCAGCAGCCAAGATCCCACAGGGATAAACACTGAAGCTTTCTTT
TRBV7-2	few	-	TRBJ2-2	CASSSRVVNTGELFF	TGTGCCAGCAGCTCCCGGGTCGTGAACACCGGGGAGCTGTTTTTT
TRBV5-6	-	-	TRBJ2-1	CASSPPQNEQFF	TGTGCCAGCAGCCCCCCCCAGAATGAGCAGTTCTTC
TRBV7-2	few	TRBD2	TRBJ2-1	CASSFLAGDAPTEQFF	TGTGCCAGCAGCTTTCTAGCGGGGGATGCCCCGACAGAGCAGTTCTTC
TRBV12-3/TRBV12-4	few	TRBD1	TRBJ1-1	CASSWDSVNTEAFF	TGTGCCAGCAGTTGGGACAGCGTGAACACTGAAGCTTTCTTT
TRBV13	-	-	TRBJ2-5	CASSFGTRNIETQYF	TGTGCCAGCAGCTTTGGGACCAGGAATATAGAGACCCAGTACTTC
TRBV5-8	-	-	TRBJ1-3	CASSLVGVSGNTIYF	TGTGCCAGCAGCTTGGTCGGCGTCTCTGGAAACACCATATATTTT
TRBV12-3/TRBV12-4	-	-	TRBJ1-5	CASSIGGVGNQPQHF	TGTGCCAGCAGTATCGGGGGTGTAGGGAATCAGCCCCAGCATTTT